The clone carrying this T cell receptor beta chain was counted many times. Ophthalmopathy patients showed a Clinical Activity Score of at least 3, NOSPECS grade of at least 4 and duration under 3 months. Authors of the study amplified TCR beta CDR3 regions from RNA transcripts. RT-PCR in the first round (using the HTBI primer set) targeted the TCR CDR3. Each CDR3 protein gets one entry after TCRdb re-called the multiplex PCR reads with MiXCR. The sample holds over 500,000 distinct CDR3 sequences; roughly 16% are singletons and the top ten take about 31%. These data are taken from a study of T cells in Graves' hyperthyroidism and ophthalmopathy. The TCR originated in a woman aged 25 to 39 with Graves' ophthalmopathy. Input material: blood.

The CDR3 DNA follows: TGTGCCAGCAGGCTTTTCGGGACAGGGGGAGGCTACGAGCAGTACTTC. Its protein product is CASRLFGTGGGYEQYF. V and J are TRBV2 and TRBJ2-7, with 11 bases fitting TRBD1. Germline CDR1 reads SNHLY; CDR2 reads FYNNEI. CDR3 size: 16 residues. With 6 bases clipped from V and 3 bases from J, the junction kept 10 bases outside the gene matches.